This entry is about one TCR beta chain. Its antigen remains unknown. These data come from a study of cytomegalovirus exposure and HLA in healthy donors. Amplification used 60 Vbeta primers and 13 Jbeta primers. This table comes from immunoSEQ multiplex PCR, and its TCRdb copy is limited to in-frame clones, with some not included. The sample yields roughly 130,000 clones, roughly four fifths seen once. Study-wide points: Many donors shared some public TCRs, even though most TCR sequences were rare. Immune exposure was documented only through CMV serostatus. Versus the approximately 700-donor mean, an Asian-associated ancestry cluster reportedly showed fewer N-insertions in a later analysis.

The TCR originated in a woman between 40 and 55 years old in good health and CMV-seropositive. The sequenced sample consisted of PBMCs.

CDR3 in DNA: TGTGCCAGCAGCTCACAGGGTAATTCACCCCTCCACTTT. Amino acid sequence: CASSSQGNSPLHF. This rearrangement joins TRBV7-9 to TRBJ1-6; D might be TRBD1 (6 bases). CDR1 and CDR2 (germline): SEHNR, FQNEAQ (reference sequence). V was cut by 4 bases and J by 6 bases, with 7 bases left in between. The CDR3 runs 13 residues.